This T cell receptor (beta chain) was sequenced in a study of blood T cells in healthy people across ages. With a J-beta primer mix and a sample-barcoded 5' primer, a second PCR ran roughly 6 to 11 cycles. Each cDNA molecule carried a tag from a template-switch adaptor that contained 12 random nucleotides. TCRdb reprocessed the 5' RACE reads via MiXCR and lists one record per CDR3 protein. The sample shows hundreds of thousands of distinct CDR3 sequences, approximately 52% of them seen only once. Total RNA amounts of at least 5 micrograms were extracted per sample. CDR3 size: 13 residues. The genes are TRBV21-1 and TRBJ1-1; the listed D gene, TRBD1, was not tested against the DNA. TRBV21-1 is flagged as a pseudogene. The receptor comes from a woman older than 75 in good health. The sample was blood. CDR3 bases: TGTGCCAGCAGCAAATGGGGGGCCACTGAAGCTTTCTTT. This sequence encodes CASSKWGATEAFF.